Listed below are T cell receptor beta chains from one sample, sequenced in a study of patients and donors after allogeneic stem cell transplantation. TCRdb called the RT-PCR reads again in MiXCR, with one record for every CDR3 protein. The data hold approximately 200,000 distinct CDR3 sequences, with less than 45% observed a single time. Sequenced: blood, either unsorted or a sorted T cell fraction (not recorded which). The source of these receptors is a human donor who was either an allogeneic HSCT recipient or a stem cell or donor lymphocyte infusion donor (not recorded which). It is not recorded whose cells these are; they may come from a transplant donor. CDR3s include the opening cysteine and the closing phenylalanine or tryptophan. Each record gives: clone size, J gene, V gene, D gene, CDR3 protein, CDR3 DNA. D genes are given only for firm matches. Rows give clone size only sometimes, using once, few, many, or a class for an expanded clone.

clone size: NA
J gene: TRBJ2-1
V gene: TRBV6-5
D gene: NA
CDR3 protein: CASSYGANNEQFF
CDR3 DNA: TGTGCCAGCAGTTACGGGGCCAACAATGAGCAGTTCTTC

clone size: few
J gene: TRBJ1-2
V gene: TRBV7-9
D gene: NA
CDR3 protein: CASSSERGYTF
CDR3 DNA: TGTGCCAGCAGCTCCGAGCGGGGCTACACCTTC

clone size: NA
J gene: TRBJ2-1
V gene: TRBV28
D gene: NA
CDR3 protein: CASSSPRGGEQFF
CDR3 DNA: TGTGCCAGCAGTTCCCCCCGGGGAGGTGAGCAGTTCTTC

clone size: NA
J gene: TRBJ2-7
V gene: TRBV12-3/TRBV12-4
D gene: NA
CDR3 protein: CASSVQGAYEQYF
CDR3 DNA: TGTGCCAGCAGTGTACAGGGTGCCTACGAGCAGTACTTC

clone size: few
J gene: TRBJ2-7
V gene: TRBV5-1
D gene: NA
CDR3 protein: CASSLGLVQGSYEQYF
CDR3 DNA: TGCGCCAGCAGCTTGGGACTGGTCCAGGGGTCCTACGAGCAGTACTTC

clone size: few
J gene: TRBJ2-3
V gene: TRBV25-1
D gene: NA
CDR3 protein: CASSADGDTQYF
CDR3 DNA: TGTGCCAGCAGCGCAGATGGCGATACGCAGTATTTT

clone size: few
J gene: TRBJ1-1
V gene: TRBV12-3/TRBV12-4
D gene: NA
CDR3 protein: CASRAGPLNTEAFF
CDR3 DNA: TGTGCCAGCAGGGCGGGACCCCTGAACACTGAAGCTTTCTTT

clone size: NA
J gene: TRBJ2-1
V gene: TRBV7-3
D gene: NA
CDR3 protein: CASSWADEQFF
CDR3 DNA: TGTGCCAGCAGCTGGGCGGATGAGCAGTTCTTC

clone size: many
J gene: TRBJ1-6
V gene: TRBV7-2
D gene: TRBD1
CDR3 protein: CASSDQDRGYNSPLHF
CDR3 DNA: TGTGCCAGCAGCGACCAGGACAGGGGTTATAATTCACCCCTCCACTTT

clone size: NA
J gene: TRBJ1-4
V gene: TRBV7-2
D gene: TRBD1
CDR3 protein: CASSMGQTGKLFF
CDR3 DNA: TGTGCCAGCAGTATGGGACAGACGGGGAAACTGTTTTTT

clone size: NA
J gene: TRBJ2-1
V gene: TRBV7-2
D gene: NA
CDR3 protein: CASSLGGGRLSSYNEQFF
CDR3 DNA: TGTGCCAGCAGCTTGGGAGGGGGGAGGCTAAGCTCCTACAATGAGCAGTTCTTC

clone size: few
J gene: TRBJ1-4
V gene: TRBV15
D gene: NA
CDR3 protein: CATSRKQGATNEKLFF
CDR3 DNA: TGTGCCACCAGCAGAAAGCAGGGAGCAACTAATGAAAAACTGTTTTTT

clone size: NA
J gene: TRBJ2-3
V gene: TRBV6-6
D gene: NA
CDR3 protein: CASRPSPSYTGTDTQYF
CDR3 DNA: TGTGCCAGCAGGCCTTCCCCGAGTTATACCGGCACAGATACGCAGTATTTT

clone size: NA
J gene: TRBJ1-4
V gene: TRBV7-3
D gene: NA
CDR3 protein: CASSPTGRTGEKLFF
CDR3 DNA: TGTGCCAGCAGCCCAACAGGGCGGACGGGTGAAAAACTGTTTTTT

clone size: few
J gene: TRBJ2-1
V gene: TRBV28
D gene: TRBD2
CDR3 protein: CASSLAGAHNEQFF
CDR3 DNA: TGTGCCAGCAGTCTAGCGGGAGCCCACAATGAGCAGTTCTTC

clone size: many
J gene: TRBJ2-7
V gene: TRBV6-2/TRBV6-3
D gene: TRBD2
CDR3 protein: CASGSDSGRLYEQYF
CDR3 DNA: TGTGCCAGCGGTAGCGATAGCGGGCGCCTATACGAGCAGTACTTC

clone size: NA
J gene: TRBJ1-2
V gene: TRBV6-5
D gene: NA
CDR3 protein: CASSYSLLTREYYGYTF
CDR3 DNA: TGTGCCAGCAGTTACTCTCTCCTCACCAGGGAATACTATGGCTACACCTTC

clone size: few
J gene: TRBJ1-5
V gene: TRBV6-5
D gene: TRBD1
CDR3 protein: CASSPVQGALLWPQHF
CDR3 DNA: TGTGCCAGCAGTCCCGTCCAGGGGGCACTGCTCTGGCCCCAGCATTTT

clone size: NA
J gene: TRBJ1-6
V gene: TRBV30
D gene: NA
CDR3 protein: CAWSVLLGTGRGF
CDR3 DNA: TGTGCCTGGAGTGTACTCCTCGGGACTGGAAGGGGCTTT

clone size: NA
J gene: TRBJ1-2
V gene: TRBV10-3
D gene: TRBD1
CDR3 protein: CATGQGLVGYTF
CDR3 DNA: TGTGCCACCGGACAGGGGTTGGTCGGCTACACCTTC

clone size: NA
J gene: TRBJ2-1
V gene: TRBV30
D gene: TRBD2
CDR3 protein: CAWSGGLAGGNEQFF
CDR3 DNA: TGTGCCTGGAGTGGGGGACTAGCGGGAGGTAATGAGCAGTTCTTC

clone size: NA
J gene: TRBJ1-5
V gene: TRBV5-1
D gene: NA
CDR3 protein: CASRLDPIPNQPQHF
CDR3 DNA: TGCGCCAGCAGACTGGACCCCATCCCCAATCAGCCCCAGCATTTT

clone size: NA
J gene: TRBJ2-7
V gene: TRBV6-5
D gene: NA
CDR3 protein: CASWRVGISYEQYF
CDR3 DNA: TGTGCCAGCTGGAGAGTGGGAATCTCCTACGAGCAGTACTTC

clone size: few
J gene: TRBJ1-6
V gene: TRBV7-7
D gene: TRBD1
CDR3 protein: CASSLDDRGHSPLHF
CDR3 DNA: TGTGCCAGCAGCTTAGACGACAGGGGGCATTCACCCCTCCACTTT

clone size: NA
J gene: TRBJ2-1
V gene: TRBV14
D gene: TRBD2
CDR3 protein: CASSQGLAGVLNEQFF
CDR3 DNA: TGTGCCAGCAGCCAAGGTCTAGCGGGAGTTCTAAATGAGCAGTTCTTC

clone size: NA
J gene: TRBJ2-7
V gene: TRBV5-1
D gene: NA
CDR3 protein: CASSLGSGYEQYF
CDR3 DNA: TGCGCCAGCAGCTTGGGGAGTGGCTACGAGCAGTACTTC

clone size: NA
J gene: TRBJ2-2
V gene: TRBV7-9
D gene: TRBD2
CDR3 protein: CASSLLKGGRENTGELFF
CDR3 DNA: TGTGCCAGCAGCTTATTAAAAGGCGGGAGGGAGAACACCGGGGAGCTGTTTTTT

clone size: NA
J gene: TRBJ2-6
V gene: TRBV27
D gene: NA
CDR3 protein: CASSPSGANVLTF
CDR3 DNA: TGTGCCAGCAGCCCCTCTGGGGCCAACGTCCTGACTTTC

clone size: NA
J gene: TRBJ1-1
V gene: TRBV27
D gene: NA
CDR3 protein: CASTPSMVQFTGTEAFF
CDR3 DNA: TGTGCCAGCACTCCGTCAATGGTTCAATTCACGGGCACTGAAGCTTTCTTT

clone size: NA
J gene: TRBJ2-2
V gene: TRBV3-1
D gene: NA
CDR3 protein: CASSQMNTGELFF
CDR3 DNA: TGTGCCAGCAGCCAGATGAACACCGGGGAGCTGTTTTTT

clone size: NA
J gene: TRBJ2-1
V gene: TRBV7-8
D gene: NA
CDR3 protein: CASSFPSYNEQFF
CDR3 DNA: TGTGCCAGCAGCTTCCCCAGCTACAATGAGCAGTTCTTC

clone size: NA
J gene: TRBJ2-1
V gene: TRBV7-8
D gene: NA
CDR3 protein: CASSLAFHYNEQFF
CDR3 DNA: TGTGCCAGCAGCTTAGCGTTTCACTACAATGAGCAGTTCTTC

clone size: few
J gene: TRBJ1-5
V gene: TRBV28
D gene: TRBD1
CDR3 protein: CASSWGQGARNNQPQHF
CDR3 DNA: TGTGCCAGCAGCTGGGGACAGGGGGCTAGGAACAATCAGCCCCAGCATTTT

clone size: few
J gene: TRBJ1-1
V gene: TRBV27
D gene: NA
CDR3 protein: CASSLKEGWATEAFF
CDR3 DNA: TGTGCCAGCAGTTTAAAGGAGGGTTGGGCCACTGAAGCTTTCTTT

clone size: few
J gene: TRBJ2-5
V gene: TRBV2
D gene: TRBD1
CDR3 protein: CASRNTRQGQETQYF
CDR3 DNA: TGTGCCAGCAGAAACACTAGACAGGGCCAAGAGACCCAGTACTTC

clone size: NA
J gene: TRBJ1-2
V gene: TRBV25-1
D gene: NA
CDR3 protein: CASSEFGRGYTF
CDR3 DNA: TGTGCCAGCAGTGAATTCGGTCGAGGCTACACCTTC

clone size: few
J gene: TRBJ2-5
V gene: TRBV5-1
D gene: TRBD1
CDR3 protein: CASSYSGTEGETQYF
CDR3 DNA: TGCGCCAGCAGCTATTCCGGGACAGAGGGAGAGACCCAGTACTTC

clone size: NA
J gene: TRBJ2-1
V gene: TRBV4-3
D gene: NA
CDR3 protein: CASSRNGEQFF
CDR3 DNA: TGCGCCAGCAGCCGCAATGGCGAGCAGTTCTTC

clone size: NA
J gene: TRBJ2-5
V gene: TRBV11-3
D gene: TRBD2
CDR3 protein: CASSRGTSGQETQYF
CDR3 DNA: TGTGCCAGCAGCCGAGGGACTAGCGGACAAGAGACCCAGTACTTC

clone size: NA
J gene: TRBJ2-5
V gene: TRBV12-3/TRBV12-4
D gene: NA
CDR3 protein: CASRAEQETQYF
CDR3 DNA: TGTGCCAGCCGGGCGGAGCAAGAGACCCAGTACTTC

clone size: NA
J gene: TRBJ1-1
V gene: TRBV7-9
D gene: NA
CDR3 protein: CASRSRAGNTEAFF
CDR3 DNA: TGTGCCAGCAGAAGTCGGGCAGGGAACACTGAAGCTTTCTTT

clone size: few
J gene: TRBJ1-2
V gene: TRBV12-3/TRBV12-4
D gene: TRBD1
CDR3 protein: CASSPRQGGIYGYTF
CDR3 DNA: TGTGCCAGCAGTCCCCGACAGGGAGGAATCTATGGCTACACCTTC

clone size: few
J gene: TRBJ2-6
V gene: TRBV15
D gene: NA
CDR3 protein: CATSRLLSGANVLTF
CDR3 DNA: TGTGCCACCAGCAGACTTTTATCCGGGGCCAACGTCCTGACTTTC

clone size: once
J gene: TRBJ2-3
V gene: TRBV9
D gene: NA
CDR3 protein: CASSVEGADTDTQYF
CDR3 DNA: TGTGCCAGCAGCGTAGAAGGAGCGGACACAGATACGCAGTATTTT

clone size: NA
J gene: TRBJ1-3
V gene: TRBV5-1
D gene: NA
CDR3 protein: CASSLVAPASGNIIYF
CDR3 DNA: TGCGCCAGCAGCTTGGTGGCACCTGCCTCTGGAAACATCATATATTTT